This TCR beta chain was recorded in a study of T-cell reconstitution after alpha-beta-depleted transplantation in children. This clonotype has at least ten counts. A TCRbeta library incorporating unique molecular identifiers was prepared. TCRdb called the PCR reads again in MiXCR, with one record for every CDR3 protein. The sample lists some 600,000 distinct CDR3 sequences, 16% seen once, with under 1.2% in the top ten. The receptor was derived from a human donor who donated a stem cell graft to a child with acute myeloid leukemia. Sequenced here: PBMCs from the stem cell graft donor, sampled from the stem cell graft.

The CDR3 DNA is TGCAGTGCTAGAGAAGATTCGAGAAATTCACCCCTCCACTTT. This gives the protein CSAREDSRNSPLHF. This rearrangement joins TRBV20-1 to TRBJ1-6; D not certain. Trimming left V 0 bases short and J 7 bases short, with 10 bases between. The CDR3 extends over 14 amino acids. The germline gives CDR1 DFQATT, CDR2 SNEGSKA (reference sequence).